This entry describes one TCR beta chain. Its antigen is still unknown. A junction boundary mismatches the germline segment, possibly from a read error. These data belong to a study of blood T cells in healthy people across ages. Regarding the study as a whole: Greater diversity and more naive CD4+ cells were seen in long-lived donors than in aged donors. Any changes in expanded clonotypes were possibly confounded, as donor CMV status remained unknown.

This CDR3 is 16 amino acids long. CDR1 is SGDLS and CDR2 is YYNGEE in the germline V gene. A second PCR of 7 to 11 cycles used a sample-barcoded 5' primer and a J-beta primer mix. TCRdb itself ran the 5' RACE reads through MiXCR, one entry per CDR3 protein. The table includes 650,000 to 950,000 distinct CDR3 sequences, more than 40% detected once. Individuals who donated were healthy Caucasians from Russia aged about 6 to 100. In each sample, at least 6 million PBMCs were isolated. V and J are TRBV9 and TRBJ2-1; perhaps TRBD2 as D (5 bases). Sequenced sample: blood. The sequence was collected from a man aged 55-75 years in good health. CDR3 nucleotide sequence: TGTGCCAGCAGCGTAAGTCTAGGATTTAGCGACAATGAGCGGTTCTTC. This translates into CASSVSLGFSDNERFF. The full variable domain, completed using reference TRBV9 and TRBJ2-1, is DSGVTQTPKHLITATGQRVTLRCSPRSGDLSVYWYQQSLDQGLQFLIQYYNGEERAKGNILERFSAQQFPDLHSELNLSSLELGDSALYFCASSVSLGFSDNERFFGPGTRLTVL.